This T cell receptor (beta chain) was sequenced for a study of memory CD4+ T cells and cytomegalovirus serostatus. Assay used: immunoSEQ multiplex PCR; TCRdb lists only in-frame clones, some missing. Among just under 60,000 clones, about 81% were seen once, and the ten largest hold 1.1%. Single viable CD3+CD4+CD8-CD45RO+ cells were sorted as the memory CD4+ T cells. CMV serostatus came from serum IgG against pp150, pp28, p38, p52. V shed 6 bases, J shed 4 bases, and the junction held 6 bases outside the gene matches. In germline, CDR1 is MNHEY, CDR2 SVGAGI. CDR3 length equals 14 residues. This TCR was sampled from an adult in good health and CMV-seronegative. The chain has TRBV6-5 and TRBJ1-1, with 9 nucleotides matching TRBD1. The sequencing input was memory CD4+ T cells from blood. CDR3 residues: CASRGTGGSTEAFF. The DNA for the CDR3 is TGTGCCAGCAGGGGAACAGGGGGCAGCACTGAAGCTTTCTTT.